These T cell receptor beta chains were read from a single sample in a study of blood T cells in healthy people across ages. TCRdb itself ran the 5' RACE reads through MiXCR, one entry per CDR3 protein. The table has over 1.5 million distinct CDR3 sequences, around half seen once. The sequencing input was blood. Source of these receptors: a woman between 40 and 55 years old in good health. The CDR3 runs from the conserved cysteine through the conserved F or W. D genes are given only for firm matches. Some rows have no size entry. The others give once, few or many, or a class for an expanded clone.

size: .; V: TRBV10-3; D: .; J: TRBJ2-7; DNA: TGTGCCATCAGTGAGTCGGACCTGAGCTCCTACGAGCAGTACTTC; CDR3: CAISESDLSSYEQYF
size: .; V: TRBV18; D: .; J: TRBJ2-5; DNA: TGTGCCAGCTCACCACCTACTATCAGACCCCAGTACTTC; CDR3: CASSPPTIRPQYF
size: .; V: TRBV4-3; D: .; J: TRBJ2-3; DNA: TGCGCCTGCAGCCAAGGCAGTAGAAGAGATACGCAGTATTTT; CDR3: CACSQGSRRDTQYF
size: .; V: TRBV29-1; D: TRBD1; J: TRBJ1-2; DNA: TGCAGCGTCCCGATAAAGGGACAGTTAGGCCATGGCTACACCTTC; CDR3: CSVPIKGQLGHGYTF
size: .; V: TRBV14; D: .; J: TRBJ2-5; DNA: TGTGCCAGCAGCCCCGCGGCAGGGGCTACGGGGACCCAGTACTTC; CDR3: CASSPAAGATGTQYF
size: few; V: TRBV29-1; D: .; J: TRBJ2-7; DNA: TGCAGCGTTCAGGGGGGAGCGTCCTACGAGCAGTACTTC; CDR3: CSVQGGASYEQYF
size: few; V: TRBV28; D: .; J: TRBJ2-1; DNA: TGTGCCAGCAGGCTGACTCCCAACCCAGCCTACAATGAGCAGTTCTTC; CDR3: CASRLTPNPAYNEQFF
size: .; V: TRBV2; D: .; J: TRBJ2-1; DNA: TGTGCCAGCAAAGGCAGGGCAGAATCGTCCTACAATGAGCAGTTCTTC; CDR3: CASKGRAESSYNEQFF
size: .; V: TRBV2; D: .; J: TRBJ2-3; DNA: TGTGCCAGCAGTGAACAGGTTAGCACAGATACGCAGTATTTT; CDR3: CASSEQVSTDTQYF
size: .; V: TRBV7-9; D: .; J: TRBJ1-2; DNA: TGTGCCAGCAGCTTAGGAGGGGCAGTTCGTCCGGACCCCTATGGCTACACCTTC; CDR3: CASSLGGAVRPDPYGYTF
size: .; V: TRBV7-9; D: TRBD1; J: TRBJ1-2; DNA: TGTGCCAGCGGGAAGCGGGACAGGGTTAACTATGGCTACACCTTC; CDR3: CASGKRDRVNYGYTF
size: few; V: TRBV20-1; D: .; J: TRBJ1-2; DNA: TGCAGTGCTAGAGACCCCCAACGGGACTATGGCTACACCTTC; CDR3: CSARDPQRDYGYTF
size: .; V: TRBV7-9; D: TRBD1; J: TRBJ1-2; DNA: TGTGCCAGCAGCTTTACAGGGGGCGGACGTGATGGCTACACCTTC; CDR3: CASSFTGGGRDGYTF
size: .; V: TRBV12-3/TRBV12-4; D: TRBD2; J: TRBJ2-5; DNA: TGTGCCAGCAACTTTATTGGTGGGGGGGACTCCTACAATGAGCAGTACTTC; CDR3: CASNFIGGGDSYNEQYF
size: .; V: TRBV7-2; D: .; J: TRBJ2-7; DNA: TGTGCCAGCAGCTTCGAGGGATTCTACGAGCAGTACTTC; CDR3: CASSFEGFYEQYF
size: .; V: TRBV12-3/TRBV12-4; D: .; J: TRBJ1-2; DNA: TGTGCCAGCAGTCCCGACAGAGGCTATAGCGGCTACACCTTC; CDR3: CASSPDRGYSGYTF
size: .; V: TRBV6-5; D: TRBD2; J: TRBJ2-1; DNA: TGTGCCAGCAGTCTGACGGCGGGGGGGTGTAATAAGTTCTTC; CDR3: CASSLTAGGCNKFF
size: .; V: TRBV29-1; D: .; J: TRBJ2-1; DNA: TGCAGCGTTGATAGGCGGAAGCAGTTCTTC; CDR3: CSVDRRKQFF
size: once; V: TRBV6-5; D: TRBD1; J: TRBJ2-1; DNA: TGTGCCAGCAGGGACAGGGGAAAGAGCTCCTACAATGAGCAGTTCTTC; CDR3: CASRDRGKSSYNEQFF
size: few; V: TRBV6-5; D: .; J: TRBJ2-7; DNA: TGTGCCAGCAAATTAGCGGCGGGGCAATCCTACGAGCAGTACTTC; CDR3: CASKLAAGQSYEQYF
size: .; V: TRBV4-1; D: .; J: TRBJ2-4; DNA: TGCGCCAGCAGCCCTATCTCACGGGGAAGAGAAGCCCAGTACTTC; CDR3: CASSPISRGREAQYF
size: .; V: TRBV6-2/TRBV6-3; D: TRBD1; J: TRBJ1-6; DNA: TGTGCCAGCAGTTACGCCCCCGGGACAGGGAACGCAAGAGGATCACCCCTCCACTTT; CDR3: CASSYAPGTGNARGSPLHF
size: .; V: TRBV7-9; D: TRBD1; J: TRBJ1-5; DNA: TGTGCCAGCAGCTTAGCCCTAGGGACAGGGGCTAATCAGCCCCAGCATTTT; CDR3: CASSLALGTGANQPQHF
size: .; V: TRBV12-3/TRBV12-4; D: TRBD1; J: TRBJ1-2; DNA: TGTGCCAGCAGTTTAGTGGGACAGGGGCAAGGTGGCTACACCTTC; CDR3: CASSLVGQGQGGYTF
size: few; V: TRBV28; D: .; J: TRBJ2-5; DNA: TGTGCCAGCAGTTCAGGGTCGGTGGAGACCCAGTACTTC; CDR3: CASSSGSVETQYF
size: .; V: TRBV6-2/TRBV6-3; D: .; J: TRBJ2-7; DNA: TGTGCCAGCAGTTTCCAAGTAGACTGGCGGGGTAACAATGAGCAGTACTTC; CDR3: CASSFQVDWRGNNEQYF
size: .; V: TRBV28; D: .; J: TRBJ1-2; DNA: TGTGCCAGCAGCCCATCCGACAGGAATCTCACCTTC; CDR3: CASSPSDRNLTF
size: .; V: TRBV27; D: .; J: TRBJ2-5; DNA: TGTGCCAGCAGTTTTGAGACAGGTTACGGTGAGCAGTACTTC; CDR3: CASSFETGYGEQYF
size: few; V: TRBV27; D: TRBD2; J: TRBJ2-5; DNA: TGTGCCAGCAGTCCCGTGAAACTAGCGGGGGGTGGAGAGACCCAGTACTTC; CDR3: CASSPVKLAGGGETQYF
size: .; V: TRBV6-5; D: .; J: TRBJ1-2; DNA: TGTGCCAGCAGTCGGGACGCCTGGAGGTATGGCTACACCTTC; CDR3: CASSRDAWRYGYTF
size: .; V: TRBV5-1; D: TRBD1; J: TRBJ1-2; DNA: TGCGCCAGCAGCTTGGGTCAGGGGACAGGGCATGGCTACACCTTC; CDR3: CASSLGQGTGHGYTF
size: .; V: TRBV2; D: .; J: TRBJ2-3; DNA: TGTGCCAGCAGGGACCTAGATACGCAGTATTTT; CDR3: CASRDLDTQYF
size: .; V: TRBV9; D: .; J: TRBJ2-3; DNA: TGTGCCAGCAGCGTAGAAGCGCGGCCTAGCTTTATGGCAGATACGCAGTATTTT; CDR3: CASSVEARPSFMADTQYF
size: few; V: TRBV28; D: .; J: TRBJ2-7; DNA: TGTGCCAGCAGCCCCTCGTATAGCCACCTCTACGAGCAGTACTTC; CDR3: CASSPSYSHLYEQYF
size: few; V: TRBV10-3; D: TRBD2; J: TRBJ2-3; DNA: TGTGCCATCAGTGAGGGAGCGGGAGGGCCGGGCACAGATACGCAGTATTTT; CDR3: CAISEGAGGPGTDTQYF
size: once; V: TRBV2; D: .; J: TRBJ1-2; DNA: TGTGCCAGCAGTGAACAGCAGGCTGGTGGCTACACCTTC; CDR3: CASSEQQAGGYTF
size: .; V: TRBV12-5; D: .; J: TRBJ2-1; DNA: TGTGCTAGTGGCCAGACTTACAATGAGCAGTTCTTC; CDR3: CASGQTYNEQFF
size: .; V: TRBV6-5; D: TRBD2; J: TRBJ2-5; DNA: TGTGCCAGCAGTTACTCCGGGAGGGGGGCAGAGACCCAGTACTTC; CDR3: CASSYSGRGAETQYF
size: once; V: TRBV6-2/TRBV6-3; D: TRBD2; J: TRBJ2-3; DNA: TGTGCCAGCACTCGAAGACTAGCGGGGCTGCTACATACGCAGTATTTT; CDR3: CASTRRLAGLLHTQYF
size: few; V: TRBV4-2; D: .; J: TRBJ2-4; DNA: TGTGCCAGCAGCACCTACGGATACAGGGACATTCAGTACTTC; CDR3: CASSTYGYRDIQYF
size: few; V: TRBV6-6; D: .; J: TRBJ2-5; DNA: TGTGCCAGCAGTTACTCAAATTCAGGGAATGCGGCCCAGTACTTC; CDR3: CASSYSNSGNAAQYF
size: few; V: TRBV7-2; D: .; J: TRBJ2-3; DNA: TGTGCCAGCAGCTCGCCGGGACCACGCACAGATACGCAGTATTTT; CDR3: CASSSPGPRTDTQYF
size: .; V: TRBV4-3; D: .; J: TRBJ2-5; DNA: TGCGCCAGCAGCCAAGATCGGGTTAGTGGGGAGACCCAGTACTTC; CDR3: CASSQDRVSGETQYF
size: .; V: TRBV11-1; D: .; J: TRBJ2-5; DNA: TGTGCCAGCAGCTTAACCCCCCGGGAGACCCAGTACTTC; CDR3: CASSLTPRETQYF
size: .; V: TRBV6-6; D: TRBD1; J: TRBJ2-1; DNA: TGTGCCAGCAACCTACCAGGGGGACACTACAATGAGCAGTTCTTC; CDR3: CASNLPGGHYNEQFF
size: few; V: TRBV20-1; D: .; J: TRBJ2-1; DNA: TGCAGTGCCCCGAACCTCGACAGTTCCAAGACGGGTTACAATGAGCAGTTCTTC; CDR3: CSAPNLDSSKTGYNEQFF
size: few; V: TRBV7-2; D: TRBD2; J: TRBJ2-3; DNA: TGTGCCAGCAGCTACGGGACTAGAATAAGCACAGATACGCAGTATTTT; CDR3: CASSYGTRISTDTQYF
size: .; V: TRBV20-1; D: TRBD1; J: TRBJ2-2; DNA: TGCAGTGCCCGGGGACAGGGGGACACCGGGGAGCTGTTTTTT; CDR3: CSARGQGDTGELFF
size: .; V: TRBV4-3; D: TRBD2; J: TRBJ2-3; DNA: TGCGCCAGCAGCCAAGATTTTACTAGCGGGGGGCTCACAGATACGCAGTATTTT; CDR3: CASSQDFTSGGLTDTQYF
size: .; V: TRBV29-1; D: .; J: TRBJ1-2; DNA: TGCAACGTTGAAGGGACCCTAGCCGCGGGGGGCTACACCTTC; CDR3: CNVEGTLAAGGYTF
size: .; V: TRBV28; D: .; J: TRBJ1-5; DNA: TGTGCCAGCGGAGTAGGGGGGCAACATCAGCCCCAGCATTTT; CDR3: CASGVGGQHQPQHF
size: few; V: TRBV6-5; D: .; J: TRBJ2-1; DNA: TGTGCCAGCAGACACGTGGGGGGTGAGCAGTTCTTC; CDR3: CASRHVGGEQFF
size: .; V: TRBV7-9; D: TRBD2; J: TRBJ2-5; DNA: TGTGCCAGCAGCTTTCTAGGCTTTACCAGCGGGGCCCGAGAGACCCAGTACTTC; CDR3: CASSFLGFTSGARETQYF
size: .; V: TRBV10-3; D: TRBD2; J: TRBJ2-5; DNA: TGTGCCATCAGTGAGCGGGGTAGCGGGGCAGAGACCCAGTACTTC; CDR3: CAISERGSGAETQYF
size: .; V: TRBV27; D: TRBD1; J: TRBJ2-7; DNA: TGTGCCAGCAGCCCCGACAGGGGGCTTCTCTACGAGCAGTACTTC; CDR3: CASSPDRGLLYEQYF
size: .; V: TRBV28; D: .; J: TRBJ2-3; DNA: TGTGCCAGCACGAGGTGGGAGAGCACAGATACGCAGTATTTT; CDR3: CASTRWESTDTQYF
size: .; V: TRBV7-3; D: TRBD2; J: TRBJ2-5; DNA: TGTGCCAGCAGCTTAAAGCCTAGCGGGGGGTATGAGACCCAGTACTTC; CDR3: CASSLKPSGGYETQYF
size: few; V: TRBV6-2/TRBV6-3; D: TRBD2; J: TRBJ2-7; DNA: TGTGCCAGCAGCCATGGACTAGCGGTGGGCGAGCAGTACTTC; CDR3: CASSHGLAVGEQYF
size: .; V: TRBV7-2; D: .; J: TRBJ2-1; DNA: TGTGCCAGCAGTAGGGGGCCAGCGGGGTTATACAATGAGCAGTTCTTC; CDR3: CASSRGPAGLYNEQFF
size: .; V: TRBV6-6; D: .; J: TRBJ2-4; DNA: TGTGCCAGCAGCCAGGACAGAATCAGGCAGTACTTC; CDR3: CASSQDRIRQYF